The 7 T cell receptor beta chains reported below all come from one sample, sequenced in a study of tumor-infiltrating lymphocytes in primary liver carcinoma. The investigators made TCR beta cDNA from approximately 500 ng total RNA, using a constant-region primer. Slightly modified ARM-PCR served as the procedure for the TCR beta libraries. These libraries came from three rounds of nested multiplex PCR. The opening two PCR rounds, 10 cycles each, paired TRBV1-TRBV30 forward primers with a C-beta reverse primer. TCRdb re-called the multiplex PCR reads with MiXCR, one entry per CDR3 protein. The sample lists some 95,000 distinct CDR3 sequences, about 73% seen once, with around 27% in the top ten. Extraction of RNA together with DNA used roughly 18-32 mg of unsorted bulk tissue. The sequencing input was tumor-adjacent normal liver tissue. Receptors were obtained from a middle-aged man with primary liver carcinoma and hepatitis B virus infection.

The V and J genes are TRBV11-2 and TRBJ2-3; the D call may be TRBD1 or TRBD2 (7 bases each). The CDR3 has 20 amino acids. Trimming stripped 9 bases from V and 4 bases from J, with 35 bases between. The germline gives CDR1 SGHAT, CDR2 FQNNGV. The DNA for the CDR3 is TGTGCCAGTAACACCCTACAAATCGCAGGGGGGAGGGCCAGGTCAGATACGCAGTATTTT. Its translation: CASNTLQIAGGRARSDTQYF. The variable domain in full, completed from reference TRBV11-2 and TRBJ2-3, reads EAGVAQSPRYKIIEKRQSVAFWCNPISGHATLYWYQQILGQGPKLLIQFQNNGVVDDSQLPKDRFSAERLKGVDSTLKIQPAKLEDSAVYLCASNTLQIAGGRARSDTQYFGPGTRLTVL.

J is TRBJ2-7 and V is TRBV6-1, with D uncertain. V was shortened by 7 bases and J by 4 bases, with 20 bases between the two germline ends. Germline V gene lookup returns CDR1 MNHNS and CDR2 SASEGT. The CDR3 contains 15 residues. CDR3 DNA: TGTGCCAGCACTGAGAACTGGCATCCTACATACGAGCAGTACTTC. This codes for CASTENWHPTYEQYF.

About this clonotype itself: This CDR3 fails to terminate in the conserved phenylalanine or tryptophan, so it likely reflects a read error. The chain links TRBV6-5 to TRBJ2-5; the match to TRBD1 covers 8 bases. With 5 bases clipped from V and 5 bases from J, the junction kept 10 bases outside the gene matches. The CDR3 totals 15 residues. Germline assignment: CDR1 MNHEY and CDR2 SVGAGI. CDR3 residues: CASSDPGGRVETQYL. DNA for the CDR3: TGTGCCAGCAGTGATCCAGGGGGCAGGGTGGAGACCCAGTACCTC.

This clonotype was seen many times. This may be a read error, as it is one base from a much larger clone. The CDR3 spells CAISNRAGTDTQYF. In DNA, the CDR3 is TGTGCCATCAGCAACAGGGCTGGCACAGATACGCAGTATTTT. The chain joins TRBV10-3 to TRBJ2-3, with a weak D call TRBD1 (6 bases). Germline CDR1 is ENHRY and CDR2 is SYGVKD. V gave up 6 bases and J gave up 1 base, with 11 bases separating them. The CDR3 sequence is 14 residues long.

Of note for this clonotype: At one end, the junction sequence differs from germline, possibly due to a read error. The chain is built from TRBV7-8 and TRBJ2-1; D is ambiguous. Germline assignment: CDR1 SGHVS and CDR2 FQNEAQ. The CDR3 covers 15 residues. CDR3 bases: TGTGCCAGCAGCTTAGCGAGGAGCTCCTACAATGGGCAGTTCTTC. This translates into CASSLARSSYNGQFF.

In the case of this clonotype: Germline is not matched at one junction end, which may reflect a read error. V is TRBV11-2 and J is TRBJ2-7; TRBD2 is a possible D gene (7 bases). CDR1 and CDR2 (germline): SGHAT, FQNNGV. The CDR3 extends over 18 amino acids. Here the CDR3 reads CASGLVLQGGRLSYEQYF. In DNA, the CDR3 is TGTGCCAGCGGCTTAGTTCTACAGGGAGGGAGACTTTCCTACGAGCAGTACTTC.

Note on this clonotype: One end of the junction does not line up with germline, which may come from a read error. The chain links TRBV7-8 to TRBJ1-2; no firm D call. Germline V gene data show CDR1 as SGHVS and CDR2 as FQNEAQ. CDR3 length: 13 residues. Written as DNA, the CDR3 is TGTGCCAGCAGCTTAGACGGTAACTATGGCCACACCTTC. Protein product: CASSLDGNYGHTF.